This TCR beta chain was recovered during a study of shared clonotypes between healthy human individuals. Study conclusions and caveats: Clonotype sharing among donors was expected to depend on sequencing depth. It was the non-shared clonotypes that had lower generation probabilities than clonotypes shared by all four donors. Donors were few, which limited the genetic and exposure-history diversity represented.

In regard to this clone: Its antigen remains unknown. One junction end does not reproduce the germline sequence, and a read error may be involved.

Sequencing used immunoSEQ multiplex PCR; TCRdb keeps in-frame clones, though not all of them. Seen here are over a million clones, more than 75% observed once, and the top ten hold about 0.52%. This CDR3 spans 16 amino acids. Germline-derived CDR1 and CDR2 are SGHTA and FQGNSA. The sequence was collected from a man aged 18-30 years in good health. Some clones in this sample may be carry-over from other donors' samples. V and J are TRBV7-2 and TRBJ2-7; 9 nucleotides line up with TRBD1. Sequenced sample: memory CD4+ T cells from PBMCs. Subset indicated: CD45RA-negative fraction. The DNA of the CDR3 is TGTGCCAGCAGTTTAGCGGCAGGGACAGGGTTCAACTGGGCGTACTTC. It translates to CASSLAAGTGFNWAYF.